Shown below are 17 T cell receptor beta chains from a single sample sequenced in a study of T cell responses to AZD1222 COVID-19 vaccine. Assay used: immunoSEQ multiplex PCR; TCRdb lists only in-frame clones, some missing. The data show approximately 140,000 clones, with roughly 92% seen just once and about 4.1% held by the top ten. The sequenced sample was peripheral blood, obtained 28 days after the second AZD1222 dose. All receptors come from an adult who received the AZD1222 COVID-19 vaccine.

The chain is built from TRBV7-2 and TRBJ2-3; 8 bases match TRBD2. V dropped 6 bases and J dropped 7; count of bases not matched to a gene: 9. Germline V lookup: CDR1 SGHTA, CDR2 FQGNSA. This CDR3 is 14 amino acids long. The CDR3 nucleotides read TGTGCCAGCAGTCCCCGCGGGGGGCGCTATACGCAGTATTTT. Translated: CASSPRGGRYTQYF.

CDR3 in DNA: TGTGCCAGCAGGAGGGGAGGGTCGCACTACGAGCAGTACTTC. This sequence encodes CASRRGGSHYEQYF. The chain couples TRBV3-1 (or the pseudogene TRBV3-2) to TRBJ2-7; TRBD2 agrees at 7 bases. Trimming took 6 bases from V and 3 from J; bases not matched to a gene: 8. The CDR3 is 14 amino acids. CDR1 and CDR2 (germline): LGHDT, YNNKEL (reference sequence).

This chain connects TRBV15 to TRBJ2-1; 9 bases are a match to TRBD1. V lost 9 bases to trimming and J lost 10 bases; unmatched junction nucleotides: 7. Germline values: CDR1 LNHNV, CDR2 YYDKDF (reference sequence). The CDR3 contains 12 residues. The CDR3 nucleotides are TGTGCCACACCGGGACAGGGCAGCGAGCAGTTCTTC. Its translation is CATPGQGSEQFF.

The chain has TRBV7-3 and TRBJ2-1; the match to TRBD2 covers 9 bases. Per germline, CDR1 SGHTA and CDR2 FQGTGA. The CDR3 is 15 amino acids. Losses at the gene ends were 8 bases for V and 2 bases for J; bases not matched to a gene: 7. The CDR3 spells CASSTLAGTYNEQFF. The DNA for the CDR3 is TGTGCCAGCTCCACCCTAGCGGGGACCTACAATGAGCAGTTCTTC.

V usage is TRBV3-1 (or the pseudogene TRBV3-2) and J usage is TRBJ1-4; no reliable D call. Looked up from germline, CDR1 is LGHDT and CDR2 is YNNKEL (reference sequence). Trimming shortened V by 1 base and J by 8 bases, and 14 bases separated the two germline ends. This CDR3 region has 15 residues. The CDR3, as DNA: TGTGCCAGCAGCCAAGGGCCACAGCCCGAGGAAAAACTGTTTTTT. Translating gives CASSQGPQPEEKLFF.

The chain is built from TRBV19 and TRBJ1-5; TRBD1 aligns across 9 bases. The CDR3 is 14 residues long. Trimming cost V 5 bases and J 3 bases; bases outside gene matches: 2. Germline CDR1 LNHDA, CDR2 SQIVND (reference sequence). The CDR3 protein is CASSWDRDNQPQHF. The CDR3 nucleotides are TGTGCCAGTAGTTGGGACAGGGACAATCAGCCCCAGCATTTT. Full variable domain (remainder filled in from reference TRBV19 and TRBJ1-5): DGGITQSPKYLFRKEGQNVTLSCEQNLNHDAMYWYRQDPGQGLRLIYYSQIVNDFQKGDIAEGYSVSREKKESFPLTVTSAQKNPTAFYLCASSWDRDNQPQHFGDGTRLSIL.

The V call is TRBV5-5, the J call TRBJ1-1; TRBD1 is a possible D gene (6 bases). Per the germline V gene, CDR1 is SGHKS and CDR2 is YYEKEE (reference sequence). V was shortened by 2 bases and J by 4 bases, with 12 bases between the two germline ends. The CDR3 loop spans 14 amino acids. The CDR3: CASSFTGLGTEAFF. CDR3 coding DNA: TGTGCCAGCAGCTTCACAGGGTTGGGCACTGAAGCTTTCTTT.

The chain joins TRBV7-2 to TRBJ2-7; 9 nucleotides align to TRBD2. This CDR3 has 15 residues. J gave up 4 bases and V 2 bases, and 6 bases lay outside the gene matches. CDR1 is SGHTA, CDR2 FQGNSA, per germline. The CDR3 DNA reads as TGTGCCAGCAGCTTAATAGCGGGAGCTGGTTACGAGCAGTACTTC. Encoded protein: CASSLIAGAGYEQYF. The whole variable domain, filled in from reference TRBV7-2 and TRBJ2-7, reads GAGVSQSPSNKVTEKGKDVELRCDPISGHTALYWYRQSLGQGLEFLIYFQGNSAPDKSGLPSDRFSAERTGGSVSTLTIQRTQQEDSAVYLCASSLIAGAGYEQYFGPGTRLTVT.

This rearrangement joins TRBV11-3 to TRBJ2-5, with D possibly called TRBD1 or TRBD2 (6 bases each). The V gene lost 6 bases and the J gene lost 4 bases, with 12 bases spanning the gap. The CDR3 spans 13 residues. Germline V lookup: CDR1 SGHNT, CDR2 YENEEA. The CDR3 loop is CASRKGGGETQYF. The DNA of the CDR3 is TGTGCCAGCAGAAAAGGAGGGGGAGAGACCCAGTACTTC. Together with reference TRBV11-3 and TRBJ2-5, the CDR3 gives the full variable domain: EAGVVQSPRYKIIEKKQPVAFWCNPISGHNTLYWYLQNLGQGPELLIRYENEEAVDDSQLPKDRFSAERLKGVDSTLKIQPAELGDSAVYLCASRKGGGETQYFGPGTRLLVL.

The chain is built from TRBV21-1 and TRBJ2-7; the table's D call, TRBD1, has no DNA check behind it. TRBV21-1 is a known pseudogene. This CDR3 contains 11 residues. The CDR3 region has the DNA TGTGCCAGGAAGGGGCGCTACGAGCAGTACTTC. This sequence encodes CARKGRYEQYF.

This rearrangement joins TRBV7-9 to TRBJ2-5; 11 bases are a match to TRBD2. The CDR3 consists of 15 residues. Trimming removed 8 bases from V and 0 bases from J; junction bases left unmatched: 5. The germline V gene encodes CDR1 SEHNR and CDR2 FQNEAQ (reference sequence). CDR3 sequence (DNA): TGTGCCAGCGCGGGACTAGCGGCGTACCAAGAGACCCAGTACTTC. The encoded protein is CASAGLAAYQETQYF.

This chain connects TRBV18 to TRBJ1-2, with D hard to call. Germline lookup yields CDR1 KGHSH and CDR2 LQKENI. V lost 3 bases and J 0 bases, leaving 14 bases between the germline ends. The CDR3 has 16 residues. The CDR3 bases are TGTGCCAGCTCACCTGATAGGACGGCCGCTAACTATGGCTACACCTTC. Its translation: CASSPDRTAANYGYTF.

This sequence joins TRBV4-2 and TRBJ1-1; D is ambiguous. V was trimmed by 4 bases and J by 4 bases, leaving 10 bases between them. This CDR3 is built from 13 residues. Germline V gene data show CDR1 as LGHNA and CDR2 as YNFKEQ. CDR3 amino acids: CASSRSRGTEAFF. CDR3 sequence (DNA): TGTGCCAGCAGCCGGTCCCGGGGCACTGAAGCTTTCTTT.

The chain joins TRBV6-4 to TRBJ1-1; 8 bases are a match to TRBD1. Trimming cost V 5 bases and J 5 bases; bases outside gene matches: 7. CDR1 and CDR2 from the germline V gene are MRHNA and SNTAGT. CDR3 length equals 14 residues. This chain's CDR3 is CASSKDGTGTEAFF. CDR3 DNA sequence: TGTGCCAGCAGTAAGGACGGGACAGGAACTGAAGCTTTCTTT.

This chain joins TRBV25-1 and TRBJ1-2; no reliable D call. The CDR3 extends over 11 amino acids. V was shortened by 5 bases and J by 7 bases, with 8 bases between the two germline ends. The germline gives CDR1 MGHDK, CDR2 SYGVNS. The CDR3, as DNA: TGTGCCAGCAGTCACGGGCCTGGCTACACCTTC. It codes for CASSHGPGYTF.

This chain's CDR3 is CASSLAGISNEQFF. The DNA of the CDR3 is TGTGCCAGCAGCTTGGCTGGGATAAGCAATGAGCAGTTCTTC. V usage is TRBV11-2 and J usage is TRBJ2-1; no clear D gene. The CDR3 extends over 14 amino acids. CDR1 and CDR2 (germline): SGHAT, FQNNGV. V lost 3 bases and J lost 6, with 12 bases in between. The full variable domain, its missing parts supplied by reference TRBV11-2 and TRBJ2-1, is EAGVAQSPRYKIIEKRQSVAFWCNPISGHATLYWYQQILGQGPKLLIQFQNNGVVDDSQLPKDRFSAERLKGVDSTLKIQPAKLEDSAVYLCASSLAGISNEQFFGPGTRLTVL.

In this sample, this clone turned up once. The chain recombines TRBV7-9 with TRBJ2-5, with 8 bases identical to TRBD1. The germline V gene has CDR1 SEHNR and CDR2 FQNEAQ (reference sequence). The CDR3 length is 14 residues. V lost 5 bases to trimming and J lost 1 base; unmatched junction nucleotides: 3. The CDR3 DNA sequence: TGTGCCAGCAGCGTGACAGGGGCCCAAGAGACCCAGTACTTC. Its protein is CASSVTGAQETQYF.